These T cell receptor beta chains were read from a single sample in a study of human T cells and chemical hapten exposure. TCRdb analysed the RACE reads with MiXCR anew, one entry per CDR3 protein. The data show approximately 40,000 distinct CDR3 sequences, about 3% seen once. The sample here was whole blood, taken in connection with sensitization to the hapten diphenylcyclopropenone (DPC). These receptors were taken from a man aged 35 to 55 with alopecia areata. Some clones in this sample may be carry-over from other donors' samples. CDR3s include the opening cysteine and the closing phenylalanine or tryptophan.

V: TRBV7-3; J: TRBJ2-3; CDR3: CASSLTVSTDTQYF
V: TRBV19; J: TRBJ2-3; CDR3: CASSATVTTDTQYF
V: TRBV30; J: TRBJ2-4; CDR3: CAWSVWDIAKNIQYF
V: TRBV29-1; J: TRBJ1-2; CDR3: CSVEGQGGYGYTF
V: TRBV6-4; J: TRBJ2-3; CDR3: CASSDVQGSDTQYF
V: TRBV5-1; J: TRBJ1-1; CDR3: CASSQRDGKRAFF
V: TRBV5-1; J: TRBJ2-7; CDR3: CASSFSGSYEQYF
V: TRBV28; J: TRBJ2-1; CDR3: CASSPSRSGSLENEQFF
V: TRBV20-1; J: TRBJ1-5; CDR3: CSARGPGGRATDQPQHF
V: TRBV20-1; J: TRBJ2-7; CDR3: CSARGDSYEQYF
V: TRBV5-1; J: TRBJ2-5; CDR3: CASSPNGQGLQETQYF
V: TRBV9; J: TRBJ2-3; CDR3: CASSVGGRAGDTQYF